This TCR beta chain was documented in a study of T cell responses to AZD1222 COVID-19 vaccine. Study context: Second-dose groups at about 4 or about 12 weeks were pooled.

Generated by immunoSEQ multiplex PCR, the TCRdb table keeps only in-frame clones and is missing some. This table holds tens of thousands of clones, around 84% found once. The CDR3 is 14 residues long. After removal of 7 bases from V and 10 bases from J, the junction contained 6 bases not matched to a gene. Germline V lookup: CDR1 LNHDA, CDR2 SQIVND (reference sequence). In the case of this clone: Its antigen remains unidentified.

Study-wide points: Spike as a whole was targeted by vaccine-associated CD4 TCRs, dominant at 160-218 and 743-854. Females outnumbered males among donors, who were mostly white British; clonal diversity was possibly underestimated. Repertoire samples came only from after the peak T cell response.

The clonotype comes from an adult in good health. J is TRBJ1-6 and V is TRBV19; 11 bases align to TRBD1. The sample in question was peripheral blood, obtained on day 0 of AZD1222 vaccination. The chain's CDR3 is CASMGDRGNSPLHF. CDR3 DNA: TGTGCCAGTATGGGGGACAGGGGGAACTCACCCCTCCACTTT. Drawing the rest from reference TRBV19 and TRBJ1-6, the complete variable domain is DGGITQSPKYLFRKEGQNVTLSCEQNLNHDAMYWYRQDPGQGLRLIYYSQIVNDFQKGDIAEGYSVSREKKESFPLTVTSAQKNPTAFYLCASMGDRGNSPLHFGNGTRLTVT.